This paragraph covers one T cell receptor (beta chain) sequence. In the study's own analysis: Amplification of reference gene primers provided the estimated nucleated cell counts. Sequencing was performed with immunoSEQ multiplex PCR; in TCRdb, only in-frame clones are kept and a portion is missing. The V and J calls and the clone size are those of that table, but D and trimming were determined from the DNA. The data contain 390,000 or so clones, roughly 90% of them seen just once; the ten biggest clones take up about 2.9%. The data belong to a study of blood T cell repertoires in COVID-19. Study-level information: Whether acute or convalescent, the COVID-19 samples came from the United States, Italy and Spain. T cells, B-cell-depleted T cells, or PBMCs provided the cDNA or gDNA that served as material.

In Seattle, patients joined the study during active infection and were tracked longitudinally. Between the trimmed V and J ends, which lost 1 base and 5 bases, there was a span of 14 bases. Germline V gives CDR1 SGHAT, CDR2 FQNNGV. The CDR3 contains 15 residues. This chain joins TRBV11-2 and TRBJ2-5; D gene unclear. Specimen: peripheral blood. The receptor was derived from a woman aged 25 to 45 with COVID-19, enrolled during active disease. The CDR3 spells CASSLADFSYETQYF. CDR3 sequence (DNA): TGTGCCAGCAGCTTAGCTGACTTCTCGTATGAGACCCAGTACTTC.